Presented here are 25 T cell receptor beta chains from one specimen sequenced in a study of blood T cells in healthy people across ages. The authors ran a second PCR of about 6 to 11 cycles using a sample-barcoded 5' primer and a J-beta primer mix. TCRdb reprocessed the 5' RACE reads via MiXCR and lists one record per CDR3 protein. The table includes approximately 1,100,000 distinct CDR3 sequences, 45% detected once. What was sequenced was blood. These receptors were obtained from a woman between 55 and 75 years old in good health.

This chain links TRBV20-1 with TRBJ2-7, with 10 bases identical to TRBD2. After removal of 4 bases from V and 0 bases from J, the junction contained 6 bases not matched to a gene. Germline V CDR1 and CDR2: DFQATT, SNEGSKA (reference sequence). The CDR3 is 15 residues long. CDR3 sequence (DNA): TGCAGTGCTAAGGGACTAGCGCGAAGCTCCTACGAGCAGTACTTC. Amino acids: CSAKGLARSSYEQYF.

This clonotype was observed a few times. The V gene is TRBV15, the J gene TRBJ2-1, with 7 bases identical to TRBD2. The CDR3 loop spans 13 amino acids. Germline V lookup: CDR1 LNHNV, CDR2 YYDKDF (reference sequence). Trimming at V came to 8 bases and at J to 8 bases, leaving 9 bases not matched to a gene. As DNA, the CDR3 is TGTGCCACCGCCCGGGGACTATGGGATGAGCAGTTCTTC. This encodes CATARGLWDEQFF.

The rearrangement joins TRBV28 to TRBJ2-4; 9 bases match TRBD2. TRBJ2-7 matches the DNA end more closely, so the J call is doubtful. The CDR3 covers 13 residues. The V gene's germline CDR1 is MDHEN and CDR2 SYDVKM. The CDR3 DNA is TGTGCCAGCAGTTCCCGACTAGCGGACGAGCAGTACTTC. It codes for CASSSRLADEQYF.

In DNA form, the CDR3 reads TGTGCCAGCAGTTTATACATGGAGACAGGCAAGGATGAGCAGTTCTTC. It codes for CASSLYMETGKDEQFF. The rearrangement links TRBV27 to TRBJ2-1; D perhaps matches TRBD1 (6 bases). Trimming shortened V by 1 base and J by 8 bases, and 18 bases separated the two germline ends. Germline V gene lookup returns CDR1 MNHEY and CDR2 SMNVEV (reference sequence). This CDR3 contains 16 residues.

The CDR3 is CASSFPTWTSGTTADTDTQYF. In DNA form, the CDR3 reads TGCGCCAGCAGCTTTCCTACCTGGACTAGCGGGACAACAGCAGACACAGATACGCAGTATTTT. The chain carries TRBV5-1 and TRBJ2-3, with 12 bases lining up with TRBD2. CDR1 and CDR2 (germline): SGHRS, YFSETQ. CDR3 length: 21 residues. The V and J ends lost 2 bases and 2 bases, in that order; junction bases with no gene match: 18.

The chain is built from TRBV5-1 and TRBJ1-1; D gene uncertain. V dropped 0 bases and J dropped 11 bases, with 20 bases sitting between them. This CDR3 region has 15 residues. CDR1 and CDR2 (germline): SGHRS, YFSETQ. Here the CDR3 DNA reads TGCGCCAGCAGCTTGGAAGCGGACGTCCCTACTATGGCTTTCTTT. Residues: CASSLEADVPTMAFF.

The J gene is TRBJ2-7, the V gene TRBV4-2; TRBD2 aligns across 10 bases. Near its end, the DNA agrees better with TRBJ2-5, so the J call may be wrong. From germline, CDR1 is LGHNA and CDR2 YNFKEQ. The length of the CDR3 is 14 residues. The CDR3 here is CASSHPSGSETQYF. The CDR3 nucleotides are TGTGCCAGCAGCCATCCTAGCGGGAGTGAGACCCAGTACTTC.

This rearrangement joins TRBV5-6 to TRBJ2-5; TRBD2 matches 13 bases. J gave up 11 bases and V 4 bases, and 26 bases lay outside the gene matches. CDR1 and CDR2 (germline): SGHDT, YYEEEE. The CDR3 is made up of 20 amino acids. DNA of the CDR3: TGTGCCAGCAGCCTGGCCGGGACTAGCGGGGTCTTGTTGAGGGGCAATGAGCAGTACTTC. It translates to CASSLAGTSGVLLRGNEQYF.

This clonotype was counted a single time. This chain uses TRBV7-8 with TRBJ2-4; 9 nucleotides match TRBD1. CDR3 length: 14 amino acids. V lost 5 bases, J lost 7 bases, and 6 bases stayed unmatched. Looked up from germline, CDR1 is SGHVS and CDR2 is FQNEAQ. CDR3 coding DNA: TGTGCCAGCAGCCCGTACAGGGGGCACAACATTCAGTACTTC. This sequence encodes CASSPYRGHNIQYF.

This chain links TRBV19 with TRBJ1-1, with D possibly TRBD1 on 6 matching bases. The CDR3 consists of 15 residues. Germline V CDR1 and CDR2: LNHDA, SQIVND (reference sequence). V lost 5 bases and J 2 bases, leaving 15 bases between the germline ends. The DNA for the CDR3 is TGTGCCAGTAGTCCCCAGGGACAATCTAACACTGAAGCTTTCTTT. This translates into CASSPQGQSNTEAFF.

V gene TRBV27 combines with J gene TRBJ2-3; 8 bases agree with TRBD1. In germline, CDR1 is MNHEY, CDR2 SMNVEV (reference sequence). The trim removed 8 bases at V and 9 bases at J, leaving 16 bases unmatched. CDR3 length: 15 amino acids. The CDR3 bases are TGTGCCAGCCGGGTTGGAGACAGGGGACCGTCAACGCAGTATTTT. This codes for CASRVGDRGPSTQYF.

The rearrangement joins TRBV12-3 or TRBV12-4 to TRBJ2-1; the D gene is possibly TRBD2 (5 bases). The CDR3 contains 15 residues. With 6 bases removed from V and 5 bases from J, the gap between germline ends came to 17 bases. The chain's CDR3 is CASSRRGRSDNEQFF. DNA for the CDR3: TGTGCCAGCAGCCGGAGAGGGCGGTCAGACAATGAGCAGTTCTTC.

The chain uses TRBV14 and TRBJ2-7, with a weak D call TRBD1 (7 bases). In germline, CDR1 is SGHDN, CDR2 FVKESK. Trimming took off 6 bases at V and 1 base at J, with 16 bases between the two ends. This CDR3 is 15 amino acids long. The CDR3 loop is CASSAKQGRSYEQYF. CDR3 DNA sequence: TGTGCCAGCAGTGCCAAACAGGGGAGGTCCTACGAGCAGTACTTC. The complete variable domain, with remaining parts taken from reference TRBV14 and TRBJ2-7, reads EAGVTQFPSHSVIEKGQTVTLRCDPISGHDNLYWYRRVMGKEIKFLLHFVKESKQDESGMPNNRFLAERTGGTYSTLKVQPAELEDSGVYFCASSAKQGRSYEQYFGPGTRLTVT.

The chain employs TRBV15 and TRBJ2-7, with D unresolved. V was clipped by 1 base and J by 0 bases, with 10 bases between them. CDR1 and CDR2 (germline): LNHNV, YYDKDF (reference sequence). CDR3 size: 15 residues. The CDR3 region is CATSRASGSSYEQYF. CDR3 DNA sequence: TGTGCCACCAGCAGAGCTTCAGGAAGCTCCTACGAGCAGTACTTC.

The count of this clonotype is one. The chain recombines TRBV6-2 or TRBV6-3 with TRBJ1-4, with D perhaps TRBD1 (6 bases). Germline values: CDR1 MNHEY, CDR2 SVGEGT. The CDR3 has 17 amino acids. Trimming removed 6 bases from V and 4 bases from J, with 21 bases in between. CDR3 amino acids: CASSPRGGGARNEKLFF. Written as DNA, the CDR3 is TGTGCCAGCAGCCCCCGCGGAGGGGGGGCCCGTAATGAAAAACTGTTTTTT.

The rearrangement links TRBV7-9 to TRBJ2-3; D not resolved. This CDR3 has 11 residues. Trimming took off 5 bases at V and 10 bases at J, with 10 bases between the two ends. Germline lookup yields CDR1 SEHNR and CDR2 FQNEAQ (reference sequence). The CDR3 reads CASSQAGSQYF. The DNA for the CDR3 is TGTGCCAGCAGCCAGGCCGGGTCGCAGTATTTT.

The J gene is TRBJ2-4, the V gene TRBV7-2; D ambiguous. V gave up 1 base and J gave up 3 bases, with 13 bases separating them. CDR1 and CDR2 (germline): SGHTA, FQGNSA. The CDR3 covers 16 residues. This chain's CDR3 is CASSLGGLRLKNIQYF. CDR3 sequence (DNA): TGTGCCAGCAGCTTAGGGGGATTGCGTCTCAAAAACATTCAGTACTTC.

There are many counts of this clonotype. This chain uses TRBV9 with TRBJ2-3, with 7 nucleotides matching TRBD2. This CDR3 region has 17 residues. V was pared by 3 bases and J by 5 bases, with 15 bases of the junction left unmatched. Germline CDR1 is SGDLS and CDR2 is YYNGEE. The CDR3 nucleotides read TGTGCCAGCAGCGGTCTGGGGCGGGAGAGCTGGGGAGATACGCAGTATTTT. It yields the protein CASSGLGRESWGDTQYF.

The chain couples TRBV20-1 to TRBJ1-5; possibly TRBD1 for D (5 bases). This CDR3 has 14 amino acids. Germline lookup yields CDR1 DFQATT and CDR2 SNEGSKA (reference sequence). With 2 bases removed from V and 1 base from J, the gap between germline ends came to 9 bases. As DNA, the CDR3 is TGCAGTGCTAGATGGGGGGAGAGCAATCAGCCCCAGCATTTT. It is translated as CSARWGESNQPQHF.

The chain is built from TRBV20-1 and TRBJ2-3; 9 bases are shared with TRBD1. The CDR3 totals 17 residues. J lost 2 bases, V lost 6 bases, and 15 bases had no gene match. Germline V gene sequence: CDR1 DFQATT, CDR2 SNEGSKA (reference sequence). The CDR3 sequence: CSAKDRGSSVYTDTQYF. The CDR3 DNA is TGCAGTGCGAAGGACAGGGGAAGTAGCGTGTACACAGATACGCAGTATTTT.

This clonotype was found a few times. This rearrangement joins TRBV4-1 to TRBJ2-7; possibly TRBD1 or TRBD2 for D (5 bases each). Trimming cost V 0 bases and J 0 bases, with 15 bases left between them. Germline V gene data show CDR1 as MGHRA and CDR2 as YSYEKL. CDR3 size: 17 residues. CDR3 in amino acids: CASSQDRRDAHSYEQYF. CDR3 in DNA: TGCGCCAGCAGCCAAGACCGCCGGGACGCCCACTCCTACGAGCAGTACTTC.

The J gene is TRBJ2-1, the V gene TRBV5-1; 10 bases are shared with TRBD2. There are 15 residues in the CDR3. The V segment lost 4 bases and the J segment 5 bases; nucleotides outside the gene matches: 6. Germline-derived CDR1 and CDR2 are SGHRS and YFSETQ. CDR3 nucleotide sequence: TGCGCCAGCAGCCTCCAAACTAGCGGGAACAATGAGCAGTTCTTC. Protein product: CASSLQTSGNNEQFF.

The CDR3 sequence: CASSLPPSGSSDTQYF. DNA of the CDR3: TGTGCCAGTAGTCTACCTCCTAGCGGGAGTTCGGATACGCAGTATTTT. V usage is TRBV19 and J usage is TRBJ2-3; 10 bases are shared with TRBD2. J was trimmed by 6 bases and V by 5 bases; bases with no gene match: 11. CDR3 size: 16 residues. Germline-derived CDR1 and CDR2 are LNHDA and SQIVND (reference sequence).

In this sample, this clonotype turned up a few times. This chain connects TRBV9 to TRBJ2-1, with unresolved D. Trimming left V 3 bases short and J 8 bases short, with 15 bases between. The CDR3 extends over 14 amino acids. Germline V gives CDR1 SGDLS, CDR2 YYNGEE. The CDR3 sequence: CASSGYASVYEQFF. DNA of the CDR3: TGTGCCAGCAGCGGTTATGCTAGTGTTTATGAGCAGTTCTTC.

This clonotype has more than one count but fewer than ten. The CDR3 DNA reads TGTGCCAGCAGCCCGGGTGGGTCGAACATTCAGTACTTC. Translating gives CASSPGGSNIQYF. The genes are TRBV5-5 and TRBJ2-4; D ambiguous. Trimming took off 4 bases at V and 7 bases at J, with 12 bases between the two ends. The CDR3 totals 13 residues. Per the germline V gene, CDR1 is SGHKS and CDR2 is YYEKEE (reference sequence).